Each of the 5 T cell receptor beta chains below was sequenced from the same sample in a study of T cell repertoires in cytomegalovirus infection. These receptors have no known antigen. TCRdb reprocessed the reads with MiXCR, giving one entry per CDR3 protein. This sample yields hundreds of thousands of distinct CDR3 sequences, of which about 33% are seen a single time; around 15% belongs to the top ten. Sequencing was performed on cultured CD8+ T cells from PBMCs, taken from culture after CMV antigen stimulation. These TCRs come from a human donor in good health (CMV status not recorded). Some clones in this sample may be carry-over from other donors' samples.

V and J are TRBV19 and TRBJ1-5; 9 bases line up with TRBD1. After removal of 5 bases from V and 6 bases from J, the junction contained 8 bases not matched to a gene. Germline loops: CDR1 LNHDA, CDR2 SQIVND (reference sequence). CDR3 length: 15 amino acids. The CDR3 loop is CASSVGTGRFQPQHF. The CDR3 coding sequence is TGTGCCAGTAGTGTCGGGACAGGGAGGTTTCAGCCCCAGCATTTT.

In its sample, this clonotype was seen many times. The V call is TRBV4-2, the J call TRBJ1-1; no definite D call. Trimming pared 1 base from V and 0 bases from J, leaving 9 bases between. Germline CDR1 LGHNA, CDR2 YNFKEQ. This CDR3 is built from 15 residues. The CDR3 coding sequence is TGTGCCAGCAGCCAAGTTGGGTGGATGAACACTGAAGCTTTCTTT. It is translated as CASSQVGWMNTEAFF.

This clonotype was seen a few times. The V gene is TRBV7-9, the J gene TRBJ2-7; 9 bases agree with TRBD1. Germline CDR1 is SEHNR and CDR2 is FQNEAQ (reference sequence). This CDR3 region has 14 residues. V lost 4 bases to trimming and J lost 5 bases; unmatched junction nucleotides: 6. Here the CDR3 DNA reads TGTGCCAGCAGCTCCCCGGACAGGGGCCACGAGCAGTACTTC. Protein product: CASSSPDRGHEQYF.

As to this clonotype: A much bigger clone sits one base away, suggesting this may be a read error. The CDR3 nucleotides read TGTGCCAGCAGCTTGAAGGGTTCCTTCAATGAGCAGTTCTTC. Translated: CASSLKGSFNEQFF. The V and J genes are TRBV7-6 and TRBJ2-1; D uncertain. This CDR3 is built from 14 residues. Germline lookup yields CDR1 SGHVS and CDR2 FNYEAQ. Looking up the rest from reference TRBV7-6 and TRBJ2-1 gives the full variable domain: GAGVSQSPRYKVTKRGQDVALRCDPISGHVSLYWYRQALGQGPEFLTYFNYEAQQDKSGLPNDRFSAERPEGSISTLTIQRTEQRDSAMYRCASSLKGSFNEQFFGPGTRLTVL.

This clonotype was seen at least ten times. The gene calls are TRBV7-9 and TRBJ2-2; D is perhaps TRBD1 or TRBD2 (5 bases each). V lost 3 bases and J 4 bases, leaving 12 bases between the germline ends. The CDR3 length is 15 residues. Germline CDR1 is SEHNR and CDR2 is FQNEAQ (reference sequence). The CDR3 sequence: CASSFTGPGTGELFF. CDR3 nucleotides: TGTGCCAGCAGCTTCACGGGACCAGGCACCGGGGAGCTGTTTTTT.